This T cell receptor beta chain was observed in a study of cytomegalovirus exposure and HLA in healthy donors. Note on this clone: Its specificity is unknown.

Use of 60 Vbeta and 13 Jbeta primers characterized the PCR. Profiled with immunoSEQ multiplex PCR; TCRdb holds only in-frame clones, not every one. The sample lists about 100,000 clones, about 79% occurring once. The CDR3 loop spans 15 amino acids. Germline V gene data show CDR1 as SGHNT and CDR2 as YYREEE (reference sequence). With V trimmed by 4 bases and J by 10 bases, 6 bases remained unmatched. Study findings and constraints: A later analysis, which compared TCR beta chains of equal frequency, found the HLA-associated ones more clonally expanded. Among the most significant clusters, several appeared linked to common viral pathogens in a later analysis. Productive status was seen about 87% or about 30% of the time for most TCR beta V segments in an earlier analysis.

The source is a man aged 50 to 60 in good health and CMV-seropositive. The sequenced sample was PBMCs. This chain connects TRBV5-4 to TRBJ2-1; the match to TRBD2 covers 15 bases. CDR3 nucleotide sequence: TGTGCCAGCAGCACCGGACTAGCGGGGGGGCGGGAGCAGTTCTTC. Translating it yields CASSTGLAGGREQFF.